A selection of T cell receptor beta chains follows, all from one sample in a study of cytomegalovirus exposure and HLA in healthy donors. Libraries were prepared by immunoSEQ multiplex PCR; TCRdb keeps only in-frame clonotypes and omits some of them. The sample lists around 100,000 clones; more than 65% were seen once. What was sequenced was PBMCs. The receptors shown here come from a woman aged 25 to 39 in good health and CMV-seronegative. Each CDR3 is given with its conserved first and last residue. A D gene is named only where the DNA matches it firmly. For some rows the clone size is stated as once, few or many, or as a class when expanded; others skip it.

TRBJ1-1 | TRBV10-1 | . | . | CASNLQDRGVNTEAFF | TGCGCCAGCAACTTACAGGATCGGGGGGTTAACACTGAAGCTTTCTTT
TRBJ1-2 | TRBV10-3 | . | . | CAISDYGTEGGGYTF | TGTGCCATCAGTGACTACGGGACGGAGGGTGGGGGCTACACCTTC
TRBJ2-7 | TRBV5-6 | . | . | CASSLRQTYSYEQYF | TGTGCCAGCAGCTTGAGGCAGACTTACTCCTACGAGCAGTACTTC
TRBJ2-7 | TRBV10-1 | . | . | CASSPVRTSSYEQYF | TGCGCCAGCAGCCCTGTACGCACGAGCTCCTACGAGCAGTACTTC
TRBJ1-1 | TRBV6-5 | . | . | CASSPDRRMNTEAFF | TGTGCCAGCAGTCCCGACAGACGAATGAACACTGAAGCTTTCTTT
TRBJ2-1 | TRBV10-3 | . | TRBD2 | CAISQAGGENEQFF | TGTGCCATCAGCCAAGCGGGAGGGGAGAATGAGCAGTTCTTC
TRBJ1-1 | TRBV4-3 | . | TRBD1 | CASSQGTGGWNTEAFF | TGCGCCAGCAGCCAAGGAACAGGGGGCTGGAACACTGAAGCTTTCTTT
TRBJ1-1 | TRBV5-1 | few | . | CASSPAGLWSEAFF | TGCGCCAGCAGCCCGGCGGGGCTTTGGTCTGAAGCTTTCTTT
TRBJ2-7 | TRBV7-8 | . | TRBD1 | CASSYIGQGPYEQYF | TGTGCCAGCAGCTACATCGGACAGGGGCCCTACGAGCAGTACTTC
TRBJ2-1 | TRBV6-6 | . | TRBD2 | CASSPPGGNEQFF | TGTGCCAGCAGTCCCCCGGGGGGAAATGAGCAGTTCTTC
TRBJ2-1 | TRBV29-1 | . | . | CSARGGTPVYEQFF | TGCAGCGCCCGAGGCGGGACTCCGGTTTATGAGCAGTTCTTC
TRBJ2-4 | TRBV30 | . | . | CAWNPRSLAKNIQYF | TGTGCCTGGAACCCCCGGAGTCTAGCCAAAAACATTCAGTACTTC
TRBJ1-3 | TRBV5-1 | few | TRBD1 | CASSLGTGAGNTIYF | TGCGCCAGCAGTCTGGGGACAGGGGCTGGAAACACCATATATTTT
TRBJ2-7 | TRBV6-1 | . | . | CASSELLGGLDEQYF | TGTGCCAGCAGTGAGCTCCTGGGGGGGCTGGACGAGCAGTACTTC
TRBJ2-7 | TRBV20-1 | . | . | CSAPRGYEQHF | TGCAGTGCTCCACGCGGGTACGAGCAGCACTTC
TRBJ2-1 | TRBV7-9 | . | . | CASSLAAGGSNEQFF | TGTGCCAGCAGCTTAGCGGCCGGAGGGAGCAATGAGCAGTTCTTC
TRBJ2-6 | TRBV5-6 | . | TRBD1 | CASSGTGTLEANVLTF | TGTGCCAGCAGTGGGACAGGAACTCTGGAGGCCAACGTCCTGACTTTC
TRBJ1-5 | TRBV15 | few | . | CATSRDLVILSQPQHF | TGTGCCACCAGCAGAGATTTGGTCATCTTAAGCCAGCCCCAGCATTTT
TRBJ1-1 | TRBV6-6 | few | . | CASTVNTEAFF | TGTGCCAGCACGGTGAACACTGAAGCTTTCTTT
TRBJ1-1 | TRBV5-4 | . | . | CASSLEQVLNTEAFF | TGTGCCAGCAGCCTCGAACAGGTTTTGAACACTGAAGCTTTCTTT
TRBJ2-5 | TRBV19 | . | . | CASRSLEQNQETQYF | TGTGCCAGTAGATCATTGGAACAGAATCAAGAGACCCAGTACTTC
TRBJ2-1 | TRBV5-6 | few | TRBD2 | CASSLSLAGAHNEQFF | TGTGCCAGCAGCTTGTCTTTAGCGGGAGCCCACAATGAGCAGTTCTTC